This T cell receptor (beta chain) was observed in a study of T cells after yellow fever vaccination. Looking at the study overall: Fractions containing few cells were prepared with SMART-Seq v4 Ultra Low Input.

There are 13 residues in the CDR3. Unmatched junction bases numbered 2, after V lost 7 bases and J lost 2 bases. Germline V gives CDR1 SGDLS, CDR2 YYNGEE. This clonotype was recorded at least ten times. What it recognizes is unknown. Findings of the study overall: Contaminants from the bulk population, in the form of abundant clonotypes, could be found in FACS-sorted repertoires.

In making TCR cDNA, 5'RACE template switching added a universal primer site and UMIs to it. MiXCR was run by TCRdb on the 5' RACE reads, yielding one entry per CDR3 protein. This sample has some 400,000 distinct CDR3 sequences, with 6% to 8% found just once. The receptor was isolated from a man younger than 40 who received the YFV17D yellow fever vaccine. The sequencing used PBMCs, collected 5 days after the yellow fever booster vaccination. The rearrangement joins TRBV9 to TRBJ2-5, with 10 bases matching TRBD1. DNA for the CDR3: TGTGCCAGCGGGGGACAGGGGCAAGAGACCCAGTACTTC. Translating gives CASGGQGQETQYF. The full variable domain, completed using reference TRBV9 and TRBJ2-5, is DSGVTQTPKHLITATGQRVTLRCSPRSGDLSVYWYQQSLDQGLQFLIQYYNGEERAKGNILERFSAQQFPDLHSELNLSSLELGDSALYFCASGGQGQETQYFGPGTRLLVL.